The 32 T cell receptor beta chains reported below all come from one sample, sequenced in a study of CD8 T cells in Susac syndrome. The authors reverse transcribed about 0.5 to 1 ug RNA with random hexamers. MiXCR was run by TCRdb on the immunoSEQ multiplex PCR reads, yielding one entry per CDR3 protein. The profile shows roughly 120,000 distinct CDR3 sequences, roughly 94% of them singletons. The specimen was CD4+ T cells from PBMCs. These receptors came from a human donor in good health.

The chain combines TRBV20-1 with TRBJ2-4; no definite D call. The CDR3 is 12 residues long. Germline CDR1 and CDR2: DFQATT and SNEGSKA (reference sequence). Trimming took 0 bases from V and 8 from J, leaving 8 bases between them. CDR3: CSARDRRDIQYF. The CDR3 DNA is TGCAGTGCTAGAGACCGCAGAGACATTCAGTACTTC.

V and J are TRBV7-9 and TRBJ2-1, with 7 bases lining up with TRBD2. Germline lookup yields CDR1 SEHNR and CDR2 FQNEAQ (reference sequence). There are 14 residues in the CDR3. The trim removed 2 bases at V and 6 bases at J, leaving 4 bases unmatched. Here the CDR3 reads CASSLLAVRNEQFF. The CDR3, as DNA: TGTGCCAGCAGCTTACTAGCGGTGCGCAATGAGCAGTTCTTC. Based on the CDR3 plus reference TRBV7-9 and TRBJ2-1, the full variable domain is DTGVSQNPRHKITKRGQNVTFRCDPISEHNRLYWYRQTLGQGPEFLTYFQNEAQLEKSRLLSDRFSAERPKGSFSTLEIQRTEQGDSAMYLCASSLLAVRNEQFFGPGTRLTVL.

This chain joins TRBV2 and TRBJ2-7; no clear D. Trimming took 3 bases from V and 2 from J, leaving 5 bases between them. The CDR3 length is 12 residues. Looked up from germline, CDR1 is SNHLY and CDR2 is FYNNEI. CDR3 DNA sequence: TGTGCCAGCAGTGACAACACCTACGAGCAGTACTTC. Translated: CASSDNTYEQYF. Variable domain in full (rest from reference TRBV2 and TRBJ2-7): EPEVTQTPSHQVTQMGQEVILRCVPISNHLYFYWYRQILGQKVEFLVSFYNNEISEKSEIFDDQFSVERPDGSNFTLKIRSTKLEDSAMYFCASSDNTYEQYFGPGTRLTVT.

J is TRBJ2-3 and V is TRBV5-1, with TRBD2 identical over 11 bases. The CDR3 sequence is 14 residues long. V was clipped by 6 bases and J by 2 bases; unmatched bases: 2. Looked up from germline, CDR1 is SGHRS and CDR2 is YFSETQ. The CDR3 DNA is TGCGCCAGCAAGGGACTAGCGGTCACAGATACGCAGTATTTT. Translation: CASKGLAVTDTQYF.

The chain links TRBV30 to TRBJ1-2, with unresolved D. With 4 bases removed from V and 0 bases from J, the gap between germline ends came to 9 bases. The CDR3 runs to 13 residues. CDR1 GTSNPN and CDR2 SVGIG come from the germline V gene (reference sequence). CDR3 in DNA: TGTGCCTGGAACTCGGGTGCTAACTATGGCTACACCTTC. Protein product: CAWNSGANYGYTF.

CDR3 sequence (DNA): TGTGCCAGCAGCGCCCGCTGGGGGGGCTCCTACGAGCAGTACTTC. It translates to CASSARWGGSYEQYF. The chain joins TRBV12-3 or TRBV12-4 to TRBJ2-7; 7 bases agree with TRBD2. V trimming: 6 bases; J trimming: 0 bases; junction bases outside the gene matches: 8. The CDR3 sequence is 15 residues long.

The chain links TRBV7-9 to TRBJ2-2; tentatively, D is TRBD2 (6 bases). Germline V CDR1 and CDR2: SEHNR, FQNEAQ (reference sequence). The CDR3 consists of 13 residues. Trimming cost V 7 bases and J 4 bases, with 10 bases left between them. The CDR3 region is CASMRGSTGELFF. In DNA, the CDR3 is TGTGCCAGCATGCGGGGTAGCACCGGGGAGCTGTTTTTT.

The rearrangement uses TRBV28 and TRBJ1-2; 10 bases fit TRBD1. The CDR3 consists of 15 residues. Looked up from germline, CDR1 is MDHEN and CDR2 is SYDVKM. The junction had 7 bases not matched to a gene; V was cut back by 1 base and J by 8 bases. Here the CDR3 DNA reads TGTGCCAGCAGTTTATACGGGGGACAGGGGAAAGGCTACACCTTC. This gives the protein CASSLYGGQGKGYTF.

The rearrangement links TRBV19 to TRBJ1-5; 10 nucleotides line up with TRBD1. CDR1 is LNHDA, CDR2 SQIVND, per germline (reference sequence). The CDR3 length is 17 residues. The V gene end was trimmed by 7 bases and the J gene end by 2 bases; junction bases not matched to a gene: 11. The CDR3: CASTPGTGARGNQPQHF. CDR3 coding DNA: TGTGCCAGTACCCCCGGGACAGGGGCAAGGGGCAATCAGCCCCAGCATTTT.

Written as DNA, the CDR3 is TGCAGCGTCTCCTCCGGGACTAGCAGGGCAGATACGCAGTATTTT. Protein: CSVSSGTSRADTQYF. The rearrangement uses TRBV29-1 and TRBJ2-3; 9 bases are shared with TRBD2. The CDR3 covers 15 residues. CDR1 SQVTM and CDR2 ANQGSEA come from the germline V gene. The J segment lost 4 bases and the V segment lost 6 bases, leaving 11 bases of the junction unmatched.

This chain joins TRBV6-5 and TRBJ1-5; 7 nucleotides line up with TRBD1. The ends lost 6 bases at V and 4 bases at J; junction bases unmatched: 0. The CDR3 covers 12 residues. CDR1 is MNHEY, CDR2 SVGAGI, per germline. The CDR3 protein is CASRTGNQPQHF. The CDR3 coding sequence is TGTGCCAGCAGGACAGGGAATCAGCCCCAGCATTTT.

The chain employs TRBV28 and TRBJ1-2; D remains unclear. This CDR3 is built from 13 residues. Trimming shortened V by 4 bases and J by 5 bases, and 11 bases separated the two germline ends. CDR1 MDHEN and CDR2 SYDVKM come from the germline V gene. In nucleotides, the CDR3 is TGTGCCAGCAGTTCCATACGAGAATATGGCTACACCTTC. This translates into CASSSIREYGYTF.

The chain carries TRBV7-9 and TRBJ2-1; 9 bases line up with TRBD2. J lost 7 bases, V lost 5 bases, and 21 bases had no gene match. The CDR3 is 19 amino acids. CDR1 SEHNR and CDR2 FQNEAQ come from the germline V gene (reference sequence). The CDR3 sequence is CASSPPPARIAGDHNEQFF. CDR3 DNA: TGTGCCAGCAGCCCACCCCCCGCCAGGATAGCGGGAGATCATAATGAGCAGTTCTTC. The variable domain in full, completed from reference TRBV7-9 and TRBJ2-1, reads DTGVSQNPRHKITKRGQNVTFRCDPISEHNRLYWYRQTLGQGPEFLTYFQNEAQLEKSRLLSDRFSAERPKGSFSTLEIQRTEQGDSAMYLCASSPPPARIAGDHNEQFFGPGTRLTVL.

The gene calls are TRBV5-1 and TRBJ2-3, with D maybe TRBD2 (6 bases). V was trimmed by 3 bases and J by 0 bases, leaving 11 bases between them. The V gene's germline CDR1 is SGHRS and CDR2 YFSETQ. The length of the CDR3 is 15 residues. The CDR3 nucleotides read TGCGCCAGCAGCTGGGTAGCGGCTAGCACAGATACGCAGTATTTT. Its translation: CASSWVAASTDTQYF.

V usage is TRBV12-3 or TRBV12-4 and J usage is TRBJ1-4, with 10 bases lining up with TRBD1. The ends lost 6 bases at V and 7 bases at J; junction bases unmatched: 5. This CDR3 has 14 amino acids. The CDR3 bases are TGTGCCAGCAGCCTCCGGGACAGGGGTGAAAAACTGTTTTTT. Protein: CASSLRDRGEKLFF.

This sequence joins TRBV4-3 and TRBJ2-1, with 14 nucleotides matching TRBD2. The V and J ends lost 4 bases and 9 bases, in that order; junction bases with no gene match: 11. CDR1 is LGHNA and CDR2 is YSLEER in the germline V gene. The CDR3 spans 17 residues. DNA for the CDR3: TGCGCCAGCAGCCCGGCACCCGGGACTAGCGGGAGCGGTGAGCAGTTCTTC. Amino acid sequence: CASSPAPGTSGSGEQFF.

The chain employs TRBV2 and TRBJ2-6, with D perhaps matching TRBD1 (5 bases). Deletions cut 7 bases from V and 4 bases from J, with 8 bases between. The CDR3 sequence is 13 residues long. The germline CDR1 and CDR2 sequences are SNHLY and FYNNEI. The CDR3 is CASTQGGANVLTF. As DNA, the CDR3 is TGTGCCAGCACCCAGGGAGGGGCCAACGTCCTGACTTTC.

The chain couples TRBV27 to TRBJ2-5; D perhaps matches TRBD2 (7 bases). Germline assignment: CDR1 MNHEY and CDR2 SMNVEV (reference sequence). The length of the CDR3 is 14 residues. Trimming left V 0 bases short and J 5 bases short, with 10 bases between. CDR3 region: CASSLSRGRETQYF. CDR3 in DNA: TGTGCCAGCAGTTTATCGCGGGGGCGGGAGACCCAGTACTTC.

This chain links TRBV2 with TRBJ2-7, with D possibly being TRBD1 (5 bases). Looked up from germline, CDR1 is SNHLY and CDR2 is FYNNEI. With 4 bases removed from V and 2 bases from J, the gap between germline ends came to 12 bases. CDR3 size: 14 residues. This CDR3 reads CASSGQGMAYEQYF. DNA for the CDR3: TGTGCCAGCAGTGGGCAGGGTATGGCCTACGAGCAGTACTTC.

The J gene is TRBJ1-6, the V gene TRBV27; D is unresolved. The CDR3 loop spans 13 amino acids. V lost 5 bases to trimming and J lost 10 bases, with 12 bases between them. In germline, CDR1 is MNHEY, CDR2 SMNVEV (reference sequence). The chain's CDR3 is CASSQRLWSPLHF. In DNA, the CDR3 is TGTGCCAGCAGTCAACGGCTCTGGTCACCCCTCCACTTT.

The chain links TRBV7-8 to TRBJ2-1; TRBD2 agrees at 8 bases. V lost 4 bases to trimming and J lost 0 bases; unmatched junction nucleotides: 11. CDR3 length: 18 residues. From germline, CDR1 is SGHVS and CDR2 FQNEAQ. Here the CDR3 reads CASSSGGLGSSSYNEQFF. In DNA, the CDR3 is TGTGCCAGCAGCTCGGGGGGGTTAGGGTCGAGCTCCTACAATGAGCAGTTCTTC.

In nucleotides, the CDR3 is TGTGCCAGCAGCCTAGGGTCCCTAGCGGGAGTCGAGCAGTACTTC. Its protein is CASSLGSLAGVEQYF. The chain combines TRBV3-1 with TRBJ2-7, with 10 bases that match TRBD2. This CDR3 region has 15 residues. Germline loops: CDR1 LGHDT, CDR2 YNNKEL (reference sequence). With 4 bases clipped from V and 6 bases from J, the junction kept 9 bases outside the gene matches.

The chain couples TRBV19 to TRBJ2-2; TRBD2 might be the D (5 bases). The CDR3 length is 18 residues. The V gene's germline CDR1 is LNHDA and CDR2 SQIVND (reference sequence). V was clipped by 0 bases and J by 0 bases, with 14 bases between them. The CDR3 DNA reads TGTGCCAGTAGTATAGATCAGGTCAGGAGGTCGAACACCGGGGAGCTGTTTTTT. This translates into CASSIDQVRRSNTGELFF.

This chain joins TRBV19 and TRBJ2-2; the D gene is possibly TRBD2 (5 bases). The CDR3 is 15 amino acids. Germline assignment: CDR1 LNHDA and CDR2 SQIVND (reference sequence). Trimming cost V 5 bases and J 5 bases, with 15 bases left between them. The CDR3 DNA is TGTGCCAGTAGTCTAGGGAGTCCAGCTACCGGGGAGCTGTTTTTT. Translation gives CASSLGSPATGELFF.

The chain recombines TRBV20-1 with TRBJ2-3, with D perhaps matching TRBD1 (7 bases). V was pared by 7 bases and J by 3 bases, with 14 bases between. Germline-derived CDR1 and CDR2 are DFQATT and SNEGSKA (reference sequence). The CDR3 loop spans 13 amino acids. CDR3 DNA: TGCAGTGTTGAGACAGGGAGGACAGATACGCAGTATTTT. As protein: CSVETGRTDTQYF.

As DNA, the CDR3 is TGTGCCAGCAGTCTGGCCGGGAGGCAAGGGGAGCTGTTTTTT. This sequence encodes CASSLAGRQGELFF. The chain uses TRBV28 and TRBJ2-2; TRBD2 aligns across 7 bases. The V gene end was trimmed by 5 bases and the J gene end by 8 bases; junction bases not matched to a gene: 8. Germline lookup yields CDR1 MDHEN and CDR2 SYDVKM. This CDR3 region has 14 residues.

This rearrangement joins TRBV2 to TRBJ2-6; 14 positions match TRBD2. Germline CDR1 SNHLY, CDR2 FYNNEI. The V segment lost 6 bases and the J segment 2 bases; nucleotides outside the gene matches: 3. The CDR3 runs 17 residues. Here the CDR3 DNA reads TGTGCCAGCAGCGGACTAGCGGGAGGAACTGGGGCCAACGTCCTGACTTTC. Its protein product is CASSGLAGGTGANVLTF.

The V and J genes are TRBV18 and TRBJ2-7; D is uncertain. The germline gives CDR1 KGHSH, CDR2 LQKENI. Deletions cut 1 base from V and 2 bases from J, with 12 bases between. This CDR3 has 15 residues. DNA of the CDR3: TGTGCCAGCTCACCACAGGATTCGTATGCCTACGAGCAGTACTTC. Translated, it gives CASSPQDSYAYEQYF.

The V call is TRBV12-3 or TRBV12-4, the J call TRBJ2-7; D uncertain. The length of the CDR3 is 14 residues. Trimming pared 3 bases from V and 2 bases from J, leaving 11 bases between. The CDR3 sequence is CASSLRERTYEQYF. The DNA for the CDR3 is TGTGCCAGCAGTTTGAGAGAACGGACCTACGAGCAGTACTTC.

This clonotype was counted between two and nine times. J is TRBJ1-1 and V is TRBV7-2, with D possibly TRBD1 on 5 matching bases. CDR3 size: 13 residues. The V end lost 5 bases, the J end lost 3 bases, and 10 bases lay between the germline ends. CDR1 and CDR2 from the germline V gene are SGHTA and FQGNSA. The CDR3 bases are TGTGCCAGCAGCCCTCAGGGTTACACTGAAGCTTTCTTT. It yields the protein CASSPQGYTEAFF.

V and J are TRBV20-1 and TRBJ2-1; TRBD2 matches at 12 bases. The CDR3 sequence is 15 residues long. J was trimmed by 8 bases and V by 4 bases; bases with no gene match: 9. Looked up from germline, CDR1 is DFQATT and CDR2 is SNEGSKA (reference sequence). CDR3 region: CSATGLAGKTYEQFF. DNA of the CDR3: TGCAGTGCTACAGGACTAGCGGGAAAAACCTATGAGCAGTTCTTC.

The J gene is TRBJ2-7, the V gene TRBV27, with D possibly being TRBD1 (7 bases). V shed 2 bases and J shed 3 bases, with 20 bases lying between them. The germline V gene encodes CDR1 MNHEY and CDR2 SMNVEV (reference sequence). The CDR3 has 17 residues. In nucleotides, the CDR3 is TGTGCCAGCAGTTTAGCGGGACAGCCGAGTCTAGGCTACGAGCAGTACTTC. Amino acids: CASSLAGQPSLGYEQYF.